Following are 22 T cell receptor beta chains from one sample sequenced in a study of identical twins. TCRdb recomputed calls from the 5' RACE reads with MiXCR, one row per CDR3 protein. Of under 300,000 distinct CDR3 sequences in the sample, over 5.5% were seen once. This sample was also put to use in a study of T cells expressing NK-cell markers.

The source material was CD8+ T cells sorted from blood. These receptor sequences come from a woman between 18 and 30 years old in good health.

There are a few counts of this clonotype. CDR3 sequence reads: CASRGTGTGSTGELFF. The CDR3 DNA reads TGTGCCAGCAGGGGGACCGGGACAGGGTCCACCGGGGAGCTGTTTTTT. This chain connects TRBV6-1 to TRBJ2-2; 9 nucleotides line up with TRBD1. The CDR3 spans 16 residues. Per the germline V gene, CDR1 is MNHNS and CDR2 is SASEGT. V was pared by 6 bases and J by 4 bases, with 9 bases of the junction left unmatched.

The chain employs TRBV6-2 or TRBV6-3 and TRBJ2-2, with TRBD2 identical over 7 bases. V dropped 7 bases and J dropped 4; count of bases not matched to a gene: 6. The V gene's germline CDR1 is MNHEY and CDR2 SVGEGT. CDR3 length equals 14 residues. The CDR3 reads CASTREDVTGELFF. In nucleotides, the CDR3 is TGTGCCAGCACCCGGGAGGACGTCACCGGGGAGCTGTTTTTT.

This clonotype was recorded at least ten times. The chain links TRBV20-1 to TRBJ2-7; tentative D call: TRBD2 (7 bases). The CDR3 is 15 amino acids. The germline gives CDR1 DFQATT, CDR2 SNEGSKA (reference sequence). V shed 6 bases and J shed 0 bases, with 18 bases lying between them. The CDR3 reads CSARGRRESSYEQYF. The CDR3 region has the DNA TGCAGTGCCCGGGGGCGGCGGGAGAGCTCCTACGAGCAGTACTTC.

This chain uses TRBV20-1 with TRBJ2-1; possible D gene TRBD1, 6 bases. CDR3 length: 14 residues. V lost 5 bases and J lost 2, with 13 bases in between. Germline V gene lookup returns CDR1 DFQATT and CDR2 SNEGSKA (reference sequence). Here the CDR3 reads CSAPTGRAYNEQFF. The DNA of the CDR3 is TGCAGTGCTCCAACAGGGCGCGCCTACAATGAGCAGTTCTTC.

The chain has TRBV7-4 and TRBJ2-1; D remains ambiguous. The V end was cut by 5 bases, the J end by 6 bases, with 5 bases between. CDR3 length equals 11 residues. The germline V gene encodes CDR1 SGHVT and CDR2 SQSDAQ. This CDR3 is CASSHANEQFF. Written as DNA, the CDR3 is TGTGCCAGCAGCCACGCCAATGAGCAGTTCTTC.

The table lists this clonotype with a few counts. The rearrangement uses TRBV6-1 and TRBJ2-2; no clear D gene. The CDR3 spans 14 residues. Germline lookup yields CDR1 MNHNS and CDR2 SASEGT. V lost 2 bases, J lost 6 bases, and 10 bases lay in between. The CDR3 DNA follows: TGTGCCAGCAGTGAACTGCTAGTGTCCGGGGAGCTGTTTTTT. The encoded protein is CASSELLVSGELFF.

This clonotype was seen many times. The chain links TRBV3-1 to TRBJ2-3, with D uncertain. The germline gives CDR1 LGHDT, CDR2 YNNKEL (reference sequence). There are 14 residues in the CDR3. The germline V and J ends were trimmed by 0 bases and 6 bases, with 10 bases remaining between them. CDR3 in amino acids: CASSQDPGLDTQYF. In DNA, the CDR3 is TGTGCCAGCAGCCAAGATCCCGGATTGGATACGCAGTATTTT.

This clonotype has only a few counts. V gene TRBV7-9 combines with J gene TRBJ2-7; D uncertain. Germline assignment: CDR1 SEHNR and CDR2 FQNEAQ (reference sequence). Trimming shortened V by 5 bases and J by 4 bases, and 9 bases separated the two germline ends. The CDR3 has 12 amino acids. The CDR3 sequence is CASSHDHYEQYF. CDR3 sequence (DNA): TGTGCCAGCAGCCACGACCATTACGAGCAGTACTTC. The full variable domain, with the rest looked up from reference TRBV7-9 and TRBJ2-7, is DTGVSQNPRHKITKRGQNVTFRCDPISEHNRLYWYRQTLGQGPEFLTYFQNEAQLEKSRLLSDRFSAERPKGSFSTLEIQRTEQGDSAMYLCASSHDHYEQYFGPGTRLTVT.

The chain is built from TRBV27 and TRBJ2-3, with 10 bases fitting TRBD1. Per germline, CDR1 MNHEY and CDR2 SMNVEV (reference sequence). The V and J ends lost 5 bases and 5 bases, in that order; junction bases with no gene match: 10. This CDR3 contains 16 residues. DNA for the CDR3: TGTGCCAGCAGTGACCGGGACAGGGGCTATGGAGATACGCAGTATTTT. It specifies CASSDRDRGYGDTQYF.

V usage is TRBV5-1 and J usage is TRBJ2-7, with 9 bases matching TRBD2. V gave up 2 bases and J gave up 4 bases; unmatched junction bases: 1. CDR3 length: 13 amino acids. CDR1 and CDR2 from the germline V gene are SGHRS and YFSETQ. CDR3 in DNA: TGCGCCAGCAGCTTTACTAGCGGGTACGAGCAGTACTTC. Protein product: CASSFTSGYEQYF.

This clonotype was seen a few times. This chain connects TRBV12-3 or TRBV12-4 to TRBJ2-7; TRBD1 matches at 8 bases. This CDR3 contains 14 residues. V was pared by 6 bases and J by 6 bases, with 10 bases of the junction left unmatched. Written as DNA, the CDR3 is TGTGCCAGCAGCCCTGACAGGGGTCTAACCGAGCAGTACTTC. Translation: CASSPDRGLTEQYF.

Only a few counts were recorded for this clonotype. The chain joins TRBV27 to TRBJ1-4; a weak D match, TRBD1 (6 bases). The V gene lost 5 bases and the J gene lost 8 bases, with 24 bases spanning the gap. Germline CDR1 is MNHEY and CDR2 is SMNVEV (reference sequence). The CDR3 sequence is 17 residues long. CDR3 nucleotide sequence: TGTGCCAGCAGTCCAGAGGGGGGCTGGGGTGTTGTGGAAAAACTGTTTTTT. Protein product: CASSPEGGWGVVEKLFF.

This chain links TRBV4-1 with TRBJ2-1; 10 bases agree with TRBD2. The junction had 3 bases not matched to a gene; V was cut back by 3 bases and J by 7 bases. Germline-derived CDR1 and CDR2 are MGHRA and YSYEKL. The CDR3 totals 14 residues. CDR3 sequence: CASSHLAGENEQFF. The CDR3 DNA follows: TGCGCCAGCAGCCATCTAGCGGGAGAGAATGAGCAGTTCTTC.

This clonotype turned up a few times. The V call is TRBV12-3 or TRBV12-4, the J call TRBJ1-2; the D is unclear. The CDR3 covers 11 residues. Trimming stripped 3 bases from V and 10 bases from J, with 9 bases between. As DNA, the CDR3 is TGTGCCAGCAGTTTGGGCAGGACCTACACCTTC. Residues: CASSLGRTYTF.

This clonotype was seen at least ten times. The chain is built from TRBV27 and TRBJ2-3; unclear D gene. Germline assignment: CDR1 MNHEY and CDR2 SMNVEV (reference sequence). Trimming cost V 6 bases and J 0 bases, with 22 bases left between them. CDR3 length: 18 amino acids. The CDR3: CASSTPSRTPLSTDTQYF. The CDR3 DNA follows: TGTGCCAGCAGCACCCCGTCCCGGACCCCGCTAAGCACAGATACGCAGTATTTT.

Ten or more counts support this clonotype. The chain carries TRBV6-2 or TRBV6-3 and TRBJ2-7; D is unclear. Germline loops: CDR1 MNHEY, CDR2 SVGEGT. The CDR3 is made up of 14 amino acids. Trimming pared 2 bases from V and 2 bases from J, leaving 10 bases between. The CDR3 here is CASSYRTATYEQYF. The CDR3 bases are TGTGCCAGCAGTTACAGGACGGCCACCTACGAGCAGTACTTC.

This clonotype was seen a handful of times. J is TRBJ2-1 and V is TRBV6-6; D gene uncertain. The CDR3 spans 12 residues. Germline CDR1 and CDR2: MNHNY and SVGAGI (reference sequence). Trimming took off 4 bases at V and 7 bases at J, with 8 bases between the two ends. CDR3 DNA sequence: TGTGCCAGCAGTTTCCCGAGGAATGAGCAGTTCTTC. This translates into CASSFPRNEQFF.

This clonotype showed up many times. The J gene is TRBJ2-7, the V gene TRBV7-9, with D possibly matching TRBD2 (5 bases). The V and J ends lost 2 bases and 2 bases respectively, with 10 bases between them. The CDR3 is made up of 14 amino acids. Germline lookup yields CDR1 SEHNR and CDR2 FQNEAQ (reference sequence). The CDR3 loop reads CASSLLAEAYEQYF. The DNA of the CDR3 is TGTGCCAGCAGCTTACTAGCTGAGGCCTACGAGCAGTACTTC.

This clonotype has a handful of counts. An end of the junction does not agree with germline; a read error may underlie this. The V call is TRBV7-7, the J call TRBJ2-1, with unresolved D. The CDR3 is 13 amino acids. Germline values: CDR1 SSHAT, CDR2 FNYEAQ (reference sequence). The CDR3 protein is CASSLRTDNEQFF. CDR3 in DNA: TGTGCTAGCAGCTTACGAACAGACAATGAGCAGTTCTTC.

This clonotype was observed a handful of times. The genes are TRBV4-2 and TRBJ2-3; D is perhaps TRBD1 (5 bases). Trimming took off 0 bases at V and 3 bases at J, with 10 bases between the two ends. CDR3 size: 15 residues. Germline-derived CDR1 and CDR2 are LGHNA and YNFKEQ. The CDR3 DNA is TGTGCCAGCAGCCAAGATCTCAGGGTAACAGATACGCAGTATTTT. Translated: CASSQDLRVTDTQYF.

The chain uses TRBV6-1 and TRBJ1-1; weak D call: TRBD1 (5 bases). In germline, CDR1 is MNHNS, CDR2 SASEGT. The V gene lost 5 bases and the J gene lost 0 bases, with 13 bases spanning the gap. CDR3 length equals 15 residues. Here the CDR3 reads CASSRDSVMNTEAFF. For the CDR3, the DNA is TGTGCCAGCAGTCGGGACTCAGTTATGAACACTGAAGCTTTCTTT.

This clonotype was detected a few times. The chain recombines TRBV25-1 with TRBJ2-5; D is unresolved. The germline V gene encodes CDR1 MGHDK and CDR2 SYGVNS. The CDR3 loop spans 10 amino acids. V dropped 4 bases and J dropped 7 bases, with 4 bases sitting between them. CDR3 in amino acids: CASSGGTQYF. CDR3 DNA: TGTGCCAGCAGTGGGGGGACCCAGTACTTC.